Listed below are T cell receptor beta chains from one sample, sequenced in a study of regulatory T cells in long-lasting Graves disease. MiXCR, applied by TCRdb to the multiplex PCR reads, yields one record per CDR3 protein. The repertoire holds 300,000 to 450,000 distinct CDR3 sequences, with 15% to 19% as singletons. Sequencing was performed on peripheral blood mononuclear cells (PBMCs), taken at new diagnosis, from a patient treated with antithyroid drugs. These receptors all come from a female donor with Graves disease. CDR3s include the opening cysteine and the closing phenylalanine or tryptophan. The order of the fields is V gene, D gene, J gene, clone size, CDR3 protein, CDR3 DNA. The D gene is left open where the match is weak. Some rows mark clone size as missing; the rest say once, few, many or name a class of expanded clone.

V: TRBV5-1
D: TRBD2
J: TRBJ2-2
size: few
CDR3: CASSLAGTSATGELFF
DNA: TGCGCCAGCAGCTTGGCCGGGACTAGCGCAACCGGGGAGCTGTTTTTT

V: TRBV12-3/TRBV12-4
D: TRBD2
J: TRBJ2-1
size: once
CDR3: CASSFGRAGVYNEQFF
DNA: TGTGCCAGCAGTTTTGGTCGAGCGGGAGTATACAATGAGCAGTTCTTC

V: TRBV10-3
D: TRBD1
J: TRBJ1-4
size: many
CDR3: CAISETPQGRTMKKLFF
DNA: TGTGCCATCAGTGAGACACCACAGGGGCGGACGATGAAAAAACTGTTTTTT

V: TRBV5-5
D: TRBD2
J: TRBJ2-1
size: .
CDR3: CASSLRGGSSYNEQFF
DNA: TGTGCCAGCAGCTTGCGGGGGGGGAGCTCCTACAATGAGCAGTTCTTC

V: TRBV7-9
D: .
J: TRBJ2-1
size: many
CDR3: CASSLATGNEQFF
DNA: TGTGCCAGCAGCCTGGCCACCGGGAATGAGCAGTTCTTC

V: TRBV18
D: TRBD2
J: TRBJ2-7
size: few
CDR3: CASSPTAGRAGEQYF
DNA: TGTGCCAGCTCACCAACGGCAGGGAGAGCGGGAGAGCAGTACTTC

V: TRBV28
D: .
J: TRBJ1-1
size: .
CDR3: CASTIDGSNTEAFF
DNA: TGTGCCAGCACCATAGACGGTTCAAACACTGAAGCTTTCTTT

V: TRBV6-1
D: .
J: TRBJ2-3
size: few
CDR3: CASSDTGRISLSDTQYF
DNA: TGTGCCAGCAGTGACACCGGACGGATTTCGCTCTCAGATACGCAGTATTTT

V: TRBV12-3/TRBV12-4
D: .
J: TRBJ1-4
size: .
CDR3: CASSPPGEVNEKLFF
DNA: TGTGCCAGCAGTCCCCCGGGGGAGGTGAATGAAAAACTGTTTTTT

V: TRBV24-1
D: TRBD2
J: TRBJ2-2
size: .
CDR3: CATSGGGTNTGELFF
DNA: TGTGCCACCAGTGGCGGGGGAACGAACACCGGGGAGCTGTTTTTT

V: TRBV4-2
D: .
J: TRBJ2-2
size: many
CDR3: CASSPGRHESTGELFF
DNA: TGTGCCAGCAGTCCCGGTCGCCATGAGAGCACCGGGGAGCTGTTTTTT

V: TRBV11-1
D: .
J: TRBJ2-3
size: many
CDR3: CASSPNYFDSTDTQYF
DNA: TGTGCCAGCAGCCCAAACTACTTCGACAGCACAGATACGCAGTATTTT

V: TRBV24-1
D: .
J: TRBJ2-5
size: many
CDR3: CATSDPRTAQETQYF
DNA: TGTGCCACCAGTGATCCCCGGACTGCCCAAGAGACCCAGTACTTC

V: TRBV3-1
D: TRBD1
J: TRBJ1-1
size: many
CDR3: CASSQVDRGTEAFF
DNA: TGTGCCAGCAGCCAAGTGGACAGGGGAACTGAAGCTTTCTTT

V: TRBV7-2
D: .
J: TRBJ2-1
size: many
CDR3: CASSLEMFNEQFF
DNA: TGTGCCAGCAGCTTAGAGATGTTCAATGAGCAGTTCTTC

V: TRBV19
D: .
J: TRBJ2-3
size: .
CDR3: CASSILGTDTQYF
DNA: TGTGCCAGTAGTATTCTGGGGACAGATACGCAGTATTTT

V: TRBV19
D: .
J: TRBJ1-6
size: many
CDR3: CASSPGTSPLHF
DNA: TGTGCCAGTAGCCCCGGCACTTCACCCCTCCACTTT

V: TRBV3-1
D: .
J: TRBJ1-2
size: many
CDR3: CASSPPGGTTTNYGYTF
DNA: TGTGCCAGCAGCCCCCCAGGCGGAACCACCACTAACTATGGCTACACCTTC

V: TRBV27
D: .
J: TRBJ1-6
size: .
CDR3: CASSSPSERFNSPLHF
DNA: TGTGCCAGCAGTTCCCCGTCCGAACGGTTCAATTCACCCCTCCACTTT

V: TRBV28
D: TRBD1
J: TRBJ2-6
size: .
CDR3: CASSPRDREPGANVLTF
DNA: TGTGCCAGCAGCCCCCGGGACAGGGAACCTGGGGCCAACGTCCTGACTTTC

V: TRBV6-1
D: .
J: TRBJ2-7
size: .
CDR3: CASSARAGNYNEQYF
DNA: TGTGCCAGCAGTGCTAGGGCTGGCAACTACAATGAGCAGTACTTC

V: TRBV12-3/TRBV12-4
D: .
J: TRBJ1-1
size: few
CDR3: CASSPGTPGAEAFF
DNA: TGTGCCAGCAGTCCAGGGACTCCTGGAGCTGAAGCTTTCTTT

V: TRBV30
D: .
J: TRBJ2-7
size: many
CDR3: CAWRGASYEQYF
DNA: TGTGCCTGGAGGGGGGCCTCCTACGAGCAGTACTTC

V: TRBV12-3/TRBV12-4
D: TRBD1
J: TRBJ2-5
size: .
CDR3: CASSITTGTLQETQYF
DNA: TGTGCCAGCAGCATAACGACAGGGACCCTCCAAGAGACCCAGTACTTC

V: TRBV11-2
D: .
J: TRBJ2-5
size: .
CDR3: CASSEALARGPQYF
DNA: TGTGCCAGCAGTGAAGCACTAGCGCGGGGGCCCCAGTACTTC

V: TRBV12-3/TRBV12-4
D: .
J: TRBJ2-1
size: .
CDR3: CASSSRSGPKDEQFF
DNA: TGTGCCAGCAGCTCAAGGAGCGGCCCCAAGGATGAGCAGTTCTTC

V: TRBV27
D: .
J: TRBJ2-4
size: few
CDR3: CASSNDGNIQYF
DNA: TGTGCCAGCAGCAATGATGGAAACATTCAGTACTTC

V: TRBV9
D: TRBD1
J: TRBJ1-6
size: .
CDR3: CASSVGDRGNNPPLHF
DNA: TGTGCCAGCAGCGTAGGAGACAGGGGTAATAATCCACCCCTCCACTTT

V: TRBV5-1
D: .
J: TRBJ2-1
size: many
CDR3: CASSLEAPRYSYNEQFF
DNA: TGCGCCAGCAGCTTGGAAGCCCCCCGGTACAGCTACAATGAGCAGTTCTTC

V: TRBV15
D: .
J: TRBJ1-5
size: few
CDR3: CATSREKGFFQPQHF
DNA: TGTGCCACCAGCAGAGAAAAGGGGTTTTTTCAGCCCCAGCATTTT

V: TRBV10-3
D: TRBD2
J: TRBJ2-1
size: .
CDR3: CAISAAGTSGYNEQFF
DNA: TGTGCCATCAGTGCCGCCGGGACTAGCGGCTACAATGAGCAGTTCTTC

V: TRBV30
D: TRBD1
J: TRBJ1-2
size: .
CDR3: CAWSVGWGDRNNYGYTF
DNA: TGTGCCTGGAGTGTAGGGTGGGGGGACAGGAATAACTATGGCTACACCTTC

V: TRBV7-8
D: .
J: TRBJ1-6
size: .
CDR3: CASRDSGISSYNSPLHF
DNA: TGTGCCAGCAGGGACAGCGGGATTAGCTCCTATAATTCACCCCTCCACTTT

V: TRBV5-4
D: .
J: TRBJ2-3
size: few
CDR3: CASSTLVDTQYF
DNA: TGTGCCAGCAGCACCTTGGTTGATACGCAGTATTTT

V: TRBV30
D: TRBD1
J: TRBJ1-2
size: many
CDR3: CAWISGQVHGYTF
DNA: TGTGCCTGGATATCCGGACAGGTTCATGGCTACACCTTC

V: TRBV10-3
D: TRBD2
J: TRBJ2-2
size: .
CDR3: CAISSLAGGIGGELFF
DNA: TGTGCCATCAGTTCCCTAGCGGGAGGAATCGGCGGGGAGCTGTTTTTT

V: TRBV30
D: TRBD1
J: TRBJ2-2
size: many
CDR3: CAWVTGTATGELFF
DNA: TGTGCCTGGGTTACCGGGACAGCTACCGGGGAGCTGTTTTTT

V: TRBV6-1
D: .
J: TRBJ2-5
size: many
CDR3: CASSNPGVQETQYF
DNA: TGTGCCAGCAGCAATCCAGGAGTCCAAGAGACCCAGTACTTC

V: TRBV9
D: .
J: TRBJ2-3
size: many
CDR3: CASSDTGLYTQYF
DNA: TGTGCCAGCAGTGATACCGGGCTCTATACGCAGTATTTT

V: TRBV15
D: TRBD1
J: TRBJ1-4
size: many
CDR3: CATSSIYSPGQFNEKLFF
DNA: TGTGCCACCAGCAGCATTTACAGCCCGGGACAGTTTAATGAAAAACTGTTTTTT

V: TRBV3-1
D: TRBD1
J: TRBJ2-3
size: many
CDR3: CASSFQGEDTQYF
DNA: TGTGCCAGCAGCTTCCAGGGGGAAGATACGCAGTATTTT

V: TRBV7-2
D: .
J: TRBJ1-4
size: many
CDR3: CASGSRAGEKLFF
DNA: TGTGCCAGCGGGAGTCGTGCGGGTGAAAAACTGTTTTTT

V: TRBV12-3/TRBV12-4
D: .
J: TRBJ1-2
size: .
CDR3: CASRGTVQGRGYTF
DNA: TGTGCCAGCAGGGGTACCGTACAGGGCCGGGGCTACACCTTC

V: TRBV12-3/TRBV12-4
D: TRBD1
J: TRBJ1-4
size: .
CDR3: CASRGDRGATNEKLFF
DNA: TGTGCCAGCAGAGGCGACAGGGGAGCAACTAATGAAAAACTGTTTTTT

V: TRBV20-1
D: TRBD1
J: TRBJ2-1
size: many
CDR3: CSVGTAYNEQFF
DNA: TGCAGTGTTGGGACAGCCTACAATGAGCAGTTCTTC

V: TRBV27
D: TRBD1
J: TRBJ1-1
size: many
CDR3: CASTPGGAMSEAFF
DNA: TGTGCCAGCACCCCAGGGGGCGCGATGTCTGAAGCTTTCTTT

V: TRBV9
D: .
J: TRBJ1-1
size: .
CDR3: CASSPKRGRTEAFF
DNA: TGTGCCAGCAGCCCTAAGAGGGGGAGGACTGAAGCTTTCTTT

V: TRBV11-2
D: TRBD2
J: TRBJ2-7
size: many
CDR3: CASSLGRTSGTTYEQYF
DNA: TGTGCCAGCAGCTTAGGGAGGACTAGCGGGACCACCTACGAGCAGTACTTC

V: TRBV2
D: TRBD1
J: TRBJ2-1
size: few
CDR3: CASRPGTEVNEQFF
DNA: TGTGCCAGCCGACCCGGGACAGAGGTGAATGAGCAGTTCTTC

V: TRBV19
D: .
J: TRBJ2-2
size: few
CDR3: CASSSRQGGDTGELFF
DNA: TGTGCCAGTAGTAGTCGACAGGGAGGAGACACCGGGGAGCTGTTTTTT

V: TRBV10-3
D: .
J: TRBJ1-3
size: .
CDR3: CAIRRGALGGTIYF
DNA: TGTGCCATCAGAAGGGGGGCCCTGGGAGGCACCATATATTTT